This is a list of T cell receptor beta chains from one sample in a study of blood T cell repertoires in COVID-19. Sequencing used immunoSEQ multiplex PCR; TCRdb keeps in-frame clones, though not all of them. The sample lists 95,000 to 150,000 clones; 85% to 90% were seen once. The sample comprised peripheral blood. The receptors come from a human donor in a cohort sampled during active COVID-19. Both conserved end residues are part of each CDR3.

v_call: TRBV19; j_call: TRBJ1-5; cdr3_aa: CASTLAGFGNQPQHF
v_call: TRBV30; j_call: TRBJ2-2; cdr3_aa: CAWSVQGEESGELFF
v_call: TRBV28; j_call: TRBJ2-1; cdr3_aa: CASRTEGGGQDEQFF
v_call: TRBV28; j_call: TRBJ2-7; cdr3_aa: CATQNSGSGSRAGSYEQYF
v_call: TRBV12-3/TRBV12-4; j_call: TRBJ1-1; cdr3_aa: CASSQNTEAFF
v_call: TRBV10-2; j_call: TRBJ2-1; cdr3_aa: CASSEYSTTRSEGFF
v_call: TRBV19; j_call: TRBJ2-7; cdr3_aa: CASSMSGFGYEQYF
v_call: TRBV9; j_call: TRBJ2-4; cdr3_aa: CASSVAASGFGPFQYF
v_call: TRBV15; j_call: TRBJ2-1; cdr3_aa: CATSRARPGQGTNEQFF
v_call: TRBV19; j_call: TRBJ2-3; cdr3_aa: CASESGRLGTDTQYF
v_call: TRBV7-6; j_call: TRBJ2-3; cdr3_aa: CASSFLSTGDTQYF
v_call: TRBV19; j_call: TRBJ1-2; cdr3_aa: CASSHGEPRYSNYGYTF
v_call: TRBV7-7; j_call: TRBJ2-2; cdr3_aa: CASSLTGTGITGELFF
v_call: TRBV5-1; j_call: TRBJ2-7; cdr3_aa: CASSLAGTQKGYEQYF
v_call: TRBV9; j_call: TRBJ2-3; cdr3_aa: CASSVPGSGTQYF
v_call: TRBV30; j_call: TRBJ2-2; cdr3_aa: CAWSVRVTKNTGELFF
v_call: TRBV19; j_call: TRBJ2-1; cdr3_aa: CASSTWTVYNEQFF
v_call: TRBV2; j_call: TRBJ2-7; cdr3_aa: CAGRGQAGSYEQYF
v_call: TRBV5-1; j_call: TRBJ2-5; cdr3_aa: CASNGGAGGLKSLQETQYF
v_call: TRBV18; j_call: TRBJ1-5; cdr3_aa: CASSPIMAGQLGPQHF
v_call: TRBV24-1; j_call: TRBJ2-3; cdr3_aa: CATSEWEGDTQYF
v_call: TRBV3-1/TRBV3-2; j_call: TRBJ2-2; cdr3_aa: CASSQELSNTGELFF
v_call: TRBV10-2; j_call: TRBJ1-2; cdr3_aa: CASSESTGQGDGYTF
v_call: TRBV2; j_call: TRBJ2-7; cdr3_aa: CASRLQGTEQYF
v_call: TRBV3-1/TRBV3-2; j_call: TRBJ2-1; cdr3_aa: CASSPRTSGDFYNEQFF
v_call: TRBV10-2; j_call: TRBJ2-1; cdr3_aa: CATGYHGTEQFF
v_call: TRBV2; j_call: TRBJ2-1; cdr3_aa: CASRDPTSARTYNEQFF
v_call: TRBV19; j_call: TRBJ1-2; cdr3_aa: CASSPGGVYGYTF
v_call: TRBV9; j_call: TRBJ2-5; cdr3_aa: CASGRNTGNQETQYF
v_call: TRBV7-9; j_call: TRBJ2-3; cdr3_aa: CASVQRVGLSTDTQYF
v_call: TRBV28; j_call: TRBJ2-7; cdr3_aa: CASSLTGTSGNVQYF
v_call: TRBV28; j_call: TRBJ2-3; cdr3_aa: CASRPRSTDTQYF
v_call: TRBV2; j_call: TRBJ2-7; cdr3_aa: CASTRDSTSEQYF
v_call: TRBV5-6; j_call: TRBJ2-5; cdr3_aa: CASSLVGEGLAEETQYF
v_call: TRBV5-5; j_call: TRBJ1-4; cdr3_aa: CASSLAGQPNEKLFF
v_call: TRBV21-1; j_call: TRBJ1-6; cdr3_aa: CASSKSAENSPLHF
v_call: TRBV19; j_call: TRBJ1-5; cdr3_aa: CASSLTLRQPQHF
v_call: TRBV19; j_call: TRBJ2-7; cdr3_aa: CASSIDTGRGVVQYF
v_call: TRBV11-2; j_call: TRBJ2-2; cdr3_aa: CASSLVWYRGPGELFF
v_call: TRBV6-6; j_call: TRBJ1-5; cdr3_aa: CASSYPDRNQPQHF
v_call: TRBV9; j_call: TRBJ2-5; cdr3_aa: CASSVAGETQYF
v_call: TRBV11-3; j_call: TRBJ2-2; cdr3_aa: CASSMEGRTGELFF
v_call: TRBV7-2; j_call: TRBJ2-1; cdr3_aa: CASSLERNEQFF
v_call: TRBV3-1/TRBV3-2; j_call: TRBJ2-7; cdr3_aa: CASSQDRSGRYEQYF
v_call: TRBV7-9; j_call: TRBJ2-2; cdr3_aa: CASSLQRLADTGELFF
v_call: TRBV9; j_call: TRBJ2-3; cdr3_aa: CASSGGQGLSTDTQYF
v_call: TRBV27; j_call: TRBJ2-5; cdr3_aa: CASSPLGGAGETQYF
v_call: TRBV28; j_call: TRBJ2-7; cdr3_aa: CASSLGLAGVEQYF
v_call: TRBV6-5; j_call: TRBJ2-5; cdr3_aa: CASSYSPAGLEETQYF
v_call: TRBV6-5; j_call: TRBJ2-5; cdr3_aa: CASTTGILETQYF
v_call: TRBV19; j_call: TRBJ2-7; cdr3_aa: CASSLVTGGPEQYF
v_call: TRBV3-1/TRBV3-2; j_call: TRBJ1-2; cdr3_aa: CASSHSRGYTF
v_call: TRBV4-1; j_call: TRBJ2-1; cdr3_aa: CASSQDRPHNEQFF
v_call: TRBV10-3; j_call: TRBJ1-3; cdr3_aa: CAISAGQGGNTIYF
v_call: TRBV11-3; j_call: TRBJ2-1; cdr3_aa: CASSSRLAGGWSEQFF
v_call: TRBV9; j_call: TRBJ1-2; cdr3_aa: CASSVATAARGYTF
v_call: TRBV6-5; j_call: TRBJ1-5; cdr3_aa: CASGREGYSNQPQHF
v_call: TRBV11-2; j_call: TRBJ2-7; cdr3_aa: CASRTGGYGQYF
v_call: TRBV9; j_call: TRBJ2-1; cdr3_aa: CASSARTSYNEQFF
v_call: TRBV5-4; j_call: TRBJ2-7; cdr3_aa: CASSLFRDSHYEQYF